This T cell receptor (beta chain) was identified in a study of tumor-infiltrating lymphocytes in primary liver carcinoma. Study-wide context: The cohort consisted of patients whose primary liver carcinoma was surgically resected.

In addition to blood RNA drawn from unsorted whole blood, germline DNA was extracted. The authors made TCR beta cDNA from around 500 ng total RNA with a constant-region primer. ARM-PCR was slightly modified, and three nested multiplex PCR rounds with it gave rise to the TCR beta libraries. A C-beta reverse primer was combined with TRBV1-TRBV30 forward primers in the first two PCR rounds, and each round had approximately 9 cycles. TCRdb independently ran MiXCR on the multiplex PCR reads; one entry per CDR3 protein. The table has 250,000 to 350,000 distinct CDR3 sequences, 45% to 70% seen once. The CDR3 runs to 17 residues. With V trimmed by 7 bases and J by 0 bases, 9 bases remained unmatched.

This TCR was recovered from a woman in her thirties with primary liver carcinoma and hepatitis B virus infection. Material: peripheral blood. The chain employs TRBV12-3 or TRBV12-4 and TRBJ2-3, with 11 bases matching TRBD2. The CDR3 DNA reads TGTGCCAGCAAACCGGTGGTAGCGGGAGGGAGCACAGATACGCAGTATTTT. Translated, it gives CASKPVVAGGSTDTQYF.